Detailed here is one T cell receptor (beta chain). The antigen is not known. The sample is drawn from a study of CD4+ T cells in melanoma. Findings of the study overall: CD8+ T cell, macrophage and B cell function reportedly correlated with neoantigen-specific CD4+ T cells. In melanoma, neoantigen-specific CD4+ T cells reportedly differed in differentiation state.

The protocol was immunoSEQ multiplex PCR, while the TCRdb copy is restricted to in-frame clones and leaves out a portion. The sample yields about 120,000 clones, about nine tenths seen once. With 2 bases clipped from V and 7 bases from J, the junction kept 9 bases outside the gene matches. Germline assignment: CDR1 SGHNT and CDR2 YYREEE (reference sequence). This CDR3 is built from 15 residues. The sequencing sample was made of peripheral blood. This receptor was taken from a human donor with melanoma. V usage is TRBV5-4 and J usage is TRBJ2-7; 10 positions agree with TRBD2. CDR3 residues: CASSFSAGGVREQYF. The CDR3 DNA follows: TGTGCCAGCAGCTTTTCAGCGGGGGGGGTTCGGGAGCAGTACTTC.